This T cell receptor beta chain was found in a study of CD8 T cells in Susac syndrome. General observations from the study: Regarding the TCR sequencing and HLA analysis, the study admitted that a relatively small number of individuals were involved.

Random-hexamer reverse transcription was applied to about 0.45 to 1 ug RNA. Each CDR3 protein is one row after TCRdb ran MiXCR on the immunoSEQ multiplex PCR reads. The sample yields 150,000 to 200,000 distinct CDR3 sequences, around 94% seen once. Turning to this clonotype: Its specificity is unknown.

The CDR3 has 17 residues. Trimming pared 0 bases from V and 8 bases from J, leaving 21 bases between. Germline V gives CDR1 LGHNA, CDR2 YSLEER. The sequenced material came from CD4+ T cells from PBMCs. The clonotype comes from a human donor with multiple sclerosis. The chain links TRBV4-3 to TRBJ2-3, with a possible D match to TRBD2 (6 bases). In nucleotides, the CDR3 is TGCGCCAGCAGCCAAGAGTTTGAGGGAGGAGGAGTGGTTACGCAGTATTTT. Encoded protein: CASSQEFEGGGVVTQYF.